This TCR beta chain was profiled in a study of T cells in Graves' hyperthyroidism and ophthalmopathy. General study results and limits: The model identified upcoming ophthalmopathy a median approximately six months ahead of onset.

This clonotype was seen at least ten times. The antigen is unknown. The investigators amplified TCR beta CDR3 regions from RNA transcripts. The HTBI primer set drove a first-round RT-PCR of the TCR CDR3. TCRdb called the multiplex PCR reads again in MiXCR, with one record for every CDR3 protein. The sample holds under 350,000 distinct CDR3 sequences, around 25% seen once. This CDR3 comprises 14 residues. V lost 7 bases, J lost 4 bases, and 16 bases lay in between. Per germline, CDR1 LNHDA and CDR2 SQIVND (reference sequence). Not enrolled were patients with uncontrolled infection, other autoimmune disease, pregnancy or lactation. Blood dates from first hyperthyroidism diagnosis, before any ophthalmopathy symptoms. Fresh peripheral blood, 10 ml, was the source of the PBMCs.

Material: blood. The rearrangement joins TRBV19 to TRBJ2-5; TRBD2 is a possible D gene (6 bases). The sequence was obtained from a man aged 35 to 55 with Graves' hyperthyroidism that later progressed to Graves' ophthalmopathy. This chain's CDR3 is CASKFPGVSETQYF. The CDR3 DNA is TGTGCCAGTAAATTTCCGGGAGTTTCAGAGACCCAGTACTTC.